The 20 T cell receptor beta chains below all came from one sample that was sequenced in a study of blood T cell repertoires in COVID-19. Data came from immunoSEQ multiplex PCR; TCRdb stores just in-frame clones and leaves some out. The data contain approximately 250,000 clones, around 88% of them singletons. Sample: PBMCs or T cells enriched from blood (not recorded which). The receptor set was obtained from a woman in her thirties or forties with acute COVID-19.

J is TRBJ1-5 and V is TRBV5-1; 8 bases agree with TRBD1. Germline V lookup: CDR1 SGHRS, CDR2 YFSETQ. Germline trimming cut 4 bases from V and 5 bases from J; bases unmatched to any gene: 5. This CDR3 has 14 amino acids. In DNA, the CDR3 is TGCGCCAGCAGCAGAGGACAGGGCGATCAGCCCCAGCATTTT. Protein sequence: CASSRGQGDQPQHF.

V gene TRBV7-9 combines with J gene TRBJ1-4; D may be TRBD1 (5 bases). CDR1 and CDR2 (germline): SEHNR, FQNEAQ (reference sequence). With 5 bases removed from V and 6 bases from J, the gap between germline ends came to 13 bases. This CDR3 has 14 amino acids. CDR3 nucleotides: TGTGCCAGCAGCCCATCGGCGGGGGATGAAAAACTGTTTTTT. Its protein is CASSPSAGDEKLFF.

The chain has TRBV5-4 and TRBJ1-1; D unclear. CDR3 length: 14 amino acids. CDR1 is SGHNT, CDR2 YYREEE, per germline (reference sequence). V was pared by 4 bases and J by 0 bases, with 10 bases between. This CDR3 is CASSPGSMNTEAFF. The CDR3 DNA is TGTGCCAGCAGCCCCGGGTCTATGAACACTGAAGCTTTCTTT.

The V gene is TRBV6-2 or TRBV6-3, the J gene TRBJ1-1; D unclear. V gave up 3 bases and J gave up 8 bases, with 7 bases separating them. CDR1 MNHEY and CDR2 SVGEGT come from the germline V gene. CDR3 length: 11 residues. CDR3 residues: CASSYAVEAFF. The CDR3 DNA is TGTGCCAGCAGTTATGCGGTGGAAGCTTTCTTT.

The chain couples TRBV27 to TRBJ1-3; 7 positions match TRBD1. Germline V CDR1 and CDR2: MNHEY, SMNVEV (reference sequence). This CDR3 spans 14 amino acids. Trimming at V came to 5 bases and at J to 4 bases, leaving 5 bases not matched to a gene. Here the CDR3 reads CASSARGRGNTIYF. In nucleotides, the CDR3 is TGTGCCAGCAGTGCAAGGGGGCGCGGAAACACCATATATTTT.

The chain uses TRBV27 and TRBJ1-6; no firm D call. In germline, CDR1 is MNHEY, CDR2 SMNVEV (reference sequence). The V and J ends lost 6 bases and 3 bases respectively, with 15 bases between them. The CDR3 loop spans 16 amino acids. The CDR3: CASRRRPEDYNSPLHF. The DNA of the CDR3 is TGTGCCAGCAGACGGCGGCCGGAGGACTATAATTCACCCCTCCACTTT.

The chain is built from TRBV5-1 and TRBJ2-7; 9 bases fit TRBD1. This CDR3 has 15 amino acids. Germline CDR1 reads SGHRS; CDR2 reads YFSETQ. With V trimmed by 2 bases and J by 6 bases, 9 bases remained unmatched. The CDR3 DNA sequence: TGCGCCAGCAGCTTATCCGGGACAGGGCATAGCGAGCAGTACTTC. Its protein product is CASSLSGTGHSEQYF.

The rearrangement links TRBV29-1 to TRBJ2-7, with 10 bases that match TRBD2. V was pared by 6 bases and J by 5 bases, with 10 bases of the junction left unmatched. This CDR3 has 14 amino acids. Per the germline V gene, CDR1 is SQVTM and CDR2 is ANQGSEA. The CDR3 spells CSVGAGGPVDEQYF. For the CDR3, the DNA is TGCAGCGTCGGAGCGGGAGGGCCCGTCGACGAGCAGTACTTC.

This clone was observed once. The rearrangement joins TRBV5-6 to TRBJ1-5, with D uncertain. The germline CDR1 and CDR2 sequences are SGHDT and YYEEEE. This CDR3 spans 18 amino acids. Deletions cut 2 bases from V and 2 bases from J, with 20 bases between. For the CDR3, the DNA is TGTGCCAGCAGCTTCAGACGGATACTTCCCCAGGGCAATCAGCCCCAGCATTTT. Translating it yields CASSFRRILPQGNQPQHF.

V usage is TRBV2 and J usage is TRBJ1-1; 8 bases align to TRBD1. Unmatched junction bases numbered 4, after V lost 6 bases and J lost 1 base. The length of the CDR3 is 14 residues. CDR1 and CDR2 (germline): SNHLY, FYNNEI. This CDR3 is CASRDRDWNTEAFF. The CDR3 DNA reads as TGTGCCAGCAGGGACAGGGATTGGAACACTGAAGCTTTCTTT.

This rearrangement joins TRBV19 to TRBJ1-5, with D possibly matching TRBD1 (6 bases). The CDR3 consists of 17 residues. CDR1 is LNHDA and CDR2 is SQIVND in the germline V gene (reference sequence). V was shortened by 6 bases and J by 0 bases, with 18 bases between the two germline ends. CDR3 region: CASSRTDKSISNQPQHF. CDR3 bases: TGTGCCAGTAGCCGGACAGATAAAAGTATTAGCAATCAGCCCCAGCATTTT. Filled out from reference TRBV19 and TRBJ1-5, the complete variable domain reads DGGITQSPKYLFRKEGQNVTLSCEQNLNHDAMYWYRQDPGQGLRLIYYSQIVNDFQKGDIAEGYSVSREKKESFPLTVTSAQKNPTAFYLCASSRTDKSISNQPQHFGDGTRLSIL.

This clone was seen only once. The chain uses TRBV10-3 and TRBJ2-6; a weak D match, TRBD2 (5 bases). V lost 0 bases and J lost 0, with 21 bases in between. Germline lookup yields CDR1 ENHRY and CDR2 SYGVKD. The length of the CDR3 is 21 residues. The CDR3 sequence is CAISESTRWTPASSGANVLTF. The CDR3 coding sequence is TGTGCCATCAGTGAGTCGACTCGATGGACTCCCGCTTCCTCTGGGGCCAACGTCCTGACTTTC.

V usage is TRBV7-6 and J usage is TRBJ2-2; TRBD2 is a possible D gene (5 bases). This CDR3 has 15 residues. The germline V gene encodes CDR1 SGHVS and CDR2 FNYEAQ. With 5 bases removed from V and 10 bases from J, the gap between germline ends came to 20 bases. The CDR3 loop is CASSPPPLEGQELFF. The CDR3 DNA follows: TGTGCCAGCAGCCCACCCCCATTAGAGGGTCAGGAGCTGTTTTTT. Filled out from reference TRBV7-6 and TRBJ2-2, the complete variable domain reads GAGVSQSPRYKVTKRGQDVALRCDPISGHVSLYWYRQALGQGPEFLTYFNYEAQQDKSGLPNDRFSAERPEGSISTLTIQRTEQRDSAMYRCASSPPPLEGQELFFGEGSRLTVL.

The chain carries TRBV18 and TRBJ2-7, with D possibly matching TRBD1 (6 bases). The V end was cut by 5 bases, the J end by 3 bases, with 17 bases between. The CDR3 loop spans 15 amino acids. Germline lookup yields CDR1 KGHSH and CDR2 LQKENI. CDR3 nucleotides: TGTGCCAGCTCAACATTTACAGGGAAAGACTACGAGCAGTACTTC. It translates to CASSTFTGKDYEQYF.

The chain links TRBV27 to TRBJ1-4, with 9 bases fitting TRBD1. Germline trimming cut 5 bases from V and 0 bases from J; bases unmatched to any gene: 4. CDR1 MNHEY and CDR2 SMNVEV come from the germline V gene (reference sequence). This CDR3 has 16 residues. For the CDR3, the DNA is TGTGCCAGCAGTCAACAGGGGGCTGCAACTAATGAAAAACTGTTTTTT. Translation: CASSQQGAATNEKLFF.

The CDR3 loop is CAWSGGPEAFF. Here the CDR3 DNA reads TGTGCCTGGAGCGGCGGCCCTGAAGCTTTCTTT. J is TRBJ1-1 and V is TRBV30; D ambiguous. The germline V gene encodes CDR1 GTSNPN and CDR2 SVGIG (reference sequence). The CDR3 loop spans 11 amino acids. Deletions cut 3 bases from V and 6 bases from J, with 8 bases between.

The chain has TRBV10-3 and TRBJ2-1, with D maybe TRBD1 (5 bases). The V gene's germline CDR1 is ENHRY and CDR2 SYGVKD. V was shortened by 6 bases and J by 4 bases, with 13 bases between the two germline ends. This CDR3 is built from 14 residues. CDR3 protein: CAIRAGSPYNEQFF. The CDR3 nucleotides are TGTGCCATCAGGGCAGGGTCCCCTTACAATGAGCAGTTCTTC.

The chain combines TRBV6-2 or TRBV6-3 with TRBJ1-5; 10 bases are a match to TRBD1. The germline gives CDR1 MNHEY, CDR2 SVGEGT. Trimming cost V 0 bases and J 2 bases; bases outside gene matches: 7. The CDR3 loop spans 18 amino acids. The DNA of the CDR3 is TGTGCCAGCAGTTACTCTTTGACAGGGGGCTTCGGCAATCAGCCCCAGCATTTT. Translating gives CASSYSLTGGFGNQPQHF.

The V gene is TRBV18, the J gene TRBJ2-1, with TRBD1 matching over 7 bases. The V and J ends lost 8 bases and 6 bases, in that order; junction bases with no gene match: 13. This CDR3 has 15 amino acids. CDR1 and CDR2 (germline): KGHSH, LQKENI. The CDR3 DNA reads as TGTGCCAGCCGGGAAACAGGGGTTTTGTTCAATGAGCAGTTCTTC. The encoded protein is CASRETGVLFNEQFF.

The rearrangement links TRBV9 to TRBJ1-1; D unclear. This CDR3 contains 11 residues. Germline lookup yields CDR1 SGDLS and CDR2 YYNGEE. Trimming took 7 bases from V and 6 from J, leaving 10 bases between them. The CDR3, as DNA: TGTGCCAGCTCTCGAGGGCCTGAAGCTTTCTTT. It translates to CASSRGPEAFF.